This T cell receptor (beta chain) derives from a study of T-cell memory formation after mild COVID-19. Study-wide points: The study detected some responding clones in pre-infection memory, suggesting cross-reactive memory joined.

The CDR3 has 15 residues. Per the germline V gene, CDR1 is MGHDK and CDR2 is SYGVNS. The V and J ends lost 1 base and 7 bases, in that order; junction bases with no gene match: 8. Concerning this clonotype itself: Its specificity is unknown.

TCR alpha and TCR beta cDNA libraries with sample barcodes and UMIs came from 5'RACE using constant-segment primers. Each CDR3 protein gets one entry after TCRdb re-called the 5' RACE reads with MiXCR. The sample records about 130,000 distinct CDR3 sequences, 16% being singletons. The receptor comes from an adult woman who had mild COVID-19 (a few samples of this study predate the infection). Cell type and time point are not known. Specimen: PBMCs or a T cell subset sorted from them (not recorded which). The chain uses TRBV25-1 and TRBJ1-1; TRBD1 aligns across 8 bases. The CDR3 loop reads CASSESGQVPVEAFF. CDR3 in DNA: TGTGCCAGCAGTGAATCGGGACAGGTACCGGTTGAAGCTTTCTTT. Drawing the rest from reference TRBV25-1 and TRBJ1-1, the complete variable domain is EADIYQTPRYLVIGTGKKITLECSQTMGHDKMYWYQQDPGMELHLIHYSYGVNSTEKGDLSSESTVSRIRTEHFPLTLESARPSHTSQYLCASSESGQVPVEAFFGQGTRLTVV.